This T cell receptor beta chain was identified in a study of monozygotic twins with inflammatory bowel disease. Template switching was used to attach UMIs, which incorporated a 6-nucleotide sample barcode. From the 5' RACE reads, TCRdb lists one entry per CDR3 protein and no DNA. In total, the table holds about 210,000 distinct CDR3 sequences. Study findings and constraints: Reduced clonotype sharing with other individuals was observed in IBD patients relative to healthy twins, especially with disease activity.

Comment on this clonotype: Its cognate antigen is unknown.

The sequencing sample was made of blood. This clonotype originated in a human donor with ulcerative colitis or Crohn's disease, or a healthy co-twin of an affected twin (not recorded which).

The chain's CDR3 is CSAFWGSDNEQFF. The rearrangement links TRBV20-1 to TRBJ2-1; TCRdb reports TRBD1, a call that lacks DNA to check it against. CDR1 is DFQATT and CDR2 is SNEGSKA in the germline V gene (reference sequence). This CDR3 has 13 residues.